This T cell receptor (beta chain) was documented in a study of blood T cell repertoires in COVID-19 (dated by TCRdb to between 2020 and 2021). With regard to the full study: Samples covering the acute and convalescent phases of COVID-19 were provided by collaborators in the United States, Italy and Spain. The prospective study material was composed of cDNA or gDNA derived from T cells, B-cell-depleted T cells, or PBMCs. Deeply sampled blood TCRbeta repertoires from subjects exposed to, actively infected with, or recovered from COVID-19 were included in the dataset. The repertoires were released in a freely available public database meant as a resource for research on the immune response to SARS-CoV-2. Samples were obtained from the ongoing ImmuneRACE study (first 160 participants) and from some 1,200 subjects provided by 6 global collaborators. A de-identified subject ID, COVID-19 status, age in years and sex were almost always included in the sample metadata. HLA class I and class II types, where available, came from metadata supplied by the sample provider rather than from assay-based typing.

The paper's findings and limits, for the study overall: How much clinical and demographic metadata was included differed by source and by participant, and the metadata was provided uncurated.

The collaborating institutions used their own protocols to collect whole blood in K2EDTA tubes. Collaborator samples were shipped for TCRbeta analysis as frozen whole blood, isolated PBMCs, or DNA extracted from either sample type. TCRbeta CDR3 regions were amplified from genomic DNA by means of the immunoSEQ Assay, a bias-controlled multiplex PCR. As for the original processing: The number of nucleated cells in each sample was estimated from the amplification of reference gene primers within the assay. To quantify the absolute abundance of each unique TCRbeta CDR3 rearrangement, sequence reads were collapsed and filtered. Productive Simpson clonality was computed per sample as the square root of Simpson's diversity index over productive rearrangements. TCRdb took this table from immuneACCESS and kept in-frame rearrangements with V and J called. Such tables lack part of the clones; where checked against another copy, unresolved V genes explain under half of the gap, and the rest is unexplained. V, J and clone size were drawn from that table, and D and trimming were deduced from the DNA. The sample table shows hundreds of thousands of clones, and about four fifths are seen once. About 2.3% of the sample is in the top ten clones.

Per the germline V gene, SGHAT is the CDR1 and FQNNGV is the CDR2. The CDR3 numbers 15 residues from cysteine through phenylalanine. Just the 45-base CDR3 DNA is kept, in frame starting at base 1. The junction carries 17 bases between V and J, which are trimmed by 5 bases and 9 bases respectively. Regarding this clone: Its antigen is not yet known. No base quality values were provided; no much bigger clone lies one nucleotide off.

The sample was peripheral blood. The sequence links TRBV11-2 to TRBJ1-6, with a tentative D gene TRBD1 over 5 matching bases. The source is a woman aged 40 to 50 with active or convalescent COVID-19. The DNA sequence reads TGTGCCAGCAGCCCGTCACACCAGGGCGCTTCACCCCTCCACTTT. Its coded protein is CASSPSHQGASPLHF.